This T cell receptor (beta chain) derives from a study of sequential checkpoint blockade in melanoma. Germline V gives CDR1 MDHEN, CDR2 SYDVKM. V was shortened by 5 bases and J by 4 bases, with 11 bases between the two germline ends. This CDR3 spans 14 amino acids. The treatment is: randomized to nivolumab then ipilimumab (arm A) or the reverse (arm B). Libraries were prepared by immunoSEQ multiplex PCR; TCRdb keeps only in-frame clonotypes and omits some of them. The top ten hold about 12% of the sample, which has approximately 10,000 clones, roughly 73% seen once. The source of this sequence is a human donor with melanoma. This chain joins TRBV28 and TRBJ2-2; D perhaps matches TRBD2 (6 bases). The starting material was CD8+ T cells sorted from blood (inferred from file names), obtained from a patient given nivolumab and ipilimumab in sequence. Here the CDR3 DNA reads TGTGCCAGCAGTGACGGGAGCTCCACCGGGGAGCTGTTTTTT. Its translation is CASSDGSSTGELFF.